These T cell receptor beta chains were read from a single sample in a study of blood T cell repertoires in COVID-19. Sequencing used immunoSEQ multiplex PCR; TCRdb keeps in-frame clones, though not all of them. This sample has under 300,000 clones, with 85% found just once. The sample taken for sequencing was peripheral blood. These receptors were obtained from a human donor in a cohort sampled during active COVID-19. CDR3s include the opening cysteine and the closing phenylalanine or tryptophan. A D gene is named only where the DNA matches it firmly. For some rows the clone size is stated as once, few or many, or as a class when expanded; others skip it.

v_gene	j_gene	d_gene	abundance	CDR3nt	CDR3aa
TRBV7-2	TRBJ1-4	-	-	TGTGCCAGCTGCCGGGGATTGGCTAATGAAAAACTGTTTTTT	CASCRGLANEKLFF
TRBV24-1	TRBJ2-5	-	-	TGTGCCACCAGTGAATCCGGACATGAAGAGACCCAGTACTTC	CATSESGHEETQYF
TRBV10-3	TRBJ2-1	TRBD1	-	TGTGCCATCAGTGAGCCCGGACAGGGTGGGGGCAATGAGCAGTTCTTC	CAISEPGQGGGNEQFF
TRBV4-3	TRBJ2-1	TRBD2	once	TGCGCCAGCAGCCCCGACTATTTGGCGGGAGACTACAATGAGCAGTTCTTC	CASSPDYLAGDYNEQFF
TRBV4-2	TRBJ2-6	TRBD1	-	TGTGCCAGCAGCCAAGAGGGACAGGGTGGGGCCAACGTCCTGACTTTC	CASSQEGQGGANVLTF
TRBV9	TRBJ2-5	-	-	TGTGCCAGCAGCGTAGAGGGGGGGTACCAAGAGACCCAGTACTTC	CASSVEGGYQETQYF
TRBV10-2	TRBJ2-1	-	-	TGCGCCAGCAGGTTGCCCTACGAGGAGTCTGAGCAGTTCTTC	CASRLPYEESEQFF
TRBV19	TRBJ2-3	TRBD2	-	TGTGCCAGTAGTCCAGCTAGCGGGAGCGGTTCTAGCACAGATACGCAGTATTTT	CASSPASGSGSSTDTQYF
TRBV10-3	TRBJ1-1	TRBD1	-	TGTGCCATCAGTGACGACAGGGGTATACGCAACACTGAAGCTTTCTTT	CAISDDRGIRNTEAFF
TRBV12-3/TRBV12-4	TRBJ2-1	-	-	TGTGCCAGCAGTCGGACTCCCTACAATGAGCAGTTCTTC	CASSRTPYNEQFF
TRBV5-6	TRBJ2-1	-	-	TGTGCCAGCAGCCTGACTAGCTACAATGAGCAGTTCTTC	CASSLTSYNEQFF
TRBV28	TRBJ1-4	TRBD1	-	TGTGCCAGCAGTATGACAGGGCTGGGCTTTAATGAAAAACTGTTTTTT	CASSMTGLGFNEKLFF
TRBV21-1	TRBJ2-1	-	-	TGTGCCAGCAGCAAAGCGGGGCAGGACCAACACAATGAGCAGTTCTTC	CASSKAGQDQHNEQFF
TRBV5-4	TRBJ1-2	-	-	TGTGCCAGCAGCTTGGGAGACAGATATGGCTACACCTTC	CASSLGDRYGYTF
TRBV4-1	TRBJ2-1	TRBD2	-	TGCGCCAGCAGCCCCGAGGTAGCGGGGTCCTACAATGAGCAGTTCTTC	CASSPEVAGSYNEQFF
TRBV12-3/TRBV12-4	TRBJ2-5	-	once	TGTGCCAGCAGTTTTAGCGGCGAAGAGACCCAGTACTTC	CASSFSGEETQYF
TRBV5-1	TRBJ2-3	-	-	TGCGCCAGCAGCTTGGGGGCTCTTGGCACAGATACGCAGTGTTTT	CASSLGALGTDTQCF
TRBV2	TRBJ2-2	TRBD2	-	TGTGCCAGCAGTACCGGACTAGCGACCGGGGAGCTGTTTTTT	CASSTGLATGELFF
TRBV5-4	TRBJ1-3	TRBD1	-	TGTGCCAGCAGCTTTCGCGCAGGGGGCAGTTCTGGAAACACCATATATTTT	CASSFRAGGSSGNTIYF
TRBV5-1	TRBJ1-1	-	once	TGCGCCAGCAGCTTGATAAGGGGAGGAAACACTGAAGCTTTCTTT	CASSLIRGGNTEAFF
TRBV27	TRBJ2-3	TRBD2	-	TGTGCCAGCAGTTTACGGCCCTTTAGTGTGGGAGGGCCCACAGATACGCAGTATTTT	CASSLRPFSVGGPTDTQYF
TRBV3-1/TRBV3-2	TRBJ1-3	-	-	TGTGCCAGCAGCCTCAATCTGGACAGTCCTGGAAACACCATATATTTT	CASSLNLDSPGNTIYF
TRBV5-6	TRBJ2-1	TRBD2	once	TGTGCCAGCAGCCGGGGACTACCGTACAATGAGCAGTTCTTC	CASSRGLPYNEQFF
TRBV2	TRBJ2-7	-	-	TGTGCCAGCAGTGGCGGGGGCCGCGAGCAGTACTTC	CASSGGGREQYF
TRBV29-1	TRBJ2-5	-	-	TGCAGCGCTGCCCGCGATCCAGCGTTCCAAGAGACCCAGTACTTC	CSAARDPAFQETQYF
TRBV6-2/TRBV6-3	TRBJ2-2	TRBD2	-	TGTGCCAGCAGTCCGATTAGCGGGGAAAACACCGGGGAGCTGTTTTTT	CASSPISGENTGELFF
TRBV7-9	TRBJ2-7	-	-	TGTGCCAGCAGCGCCGTAGGGGGCTACGAGCAGTACTTC	CASSAVGGYEQYF
TRBV5-5	TRBJ1-4	TRBD1	few	TGTGCCAGCAGCTTAGGGACAGGGGGTGAAAAACTGTTTTTT	CASSLGTGGEKLFF
TRBV5-1	TRBJ2-3	TRBD2	-	TGCGCCAGCAGCTTGACCCCGGGACTAGCGGGAGGGGACCTTCCCCCAGATACGCAGTATTTT	CASSLTPGLAGGDLPPDTQYF
TRBV7-2	TRBJ2-1	TRBD2	-	TGTGCCAGCAGCTTAGTATCTAGCGGGAGTAGCAATGAGCAGTTCTTC	CASSLVSSGSSNEQFF
TRBV5-1	TRBJ2-7	-	-	TGCGCCAGCAGCTTATCGACAGAACCTTCCTTCTACGAGCAGTACTTC	CASSLSTEPSFYEQYF
TRBV5-1	TRBJ1-2	TRBD1	-	TGCGCCAGCAGCTCCGGACAGGTGGAAGGCTACACCTTC	CASSSGQVEGYTF
TRBV19	TRBJ2-7	TRBD2	-	TGTGCCAGTAGTATCAGCGGGAGGGCGACCTACGAGCAGTACTTC	CASSISGRATYEQYF
TRBV7-3	TRBJ2-3	-	once	TGTGCCAGCAGCCCTACGGGGGTGGGGACAGATACGCAGTATTTT	CASSPTGVGTDTQYF
TRBV12-5	TRBJ1-4	TRBD1	-	TGTGCTAGTGGTTTGGGGACAGGGGGCACTAATGAAAAACTGTTTTTT	CASGLGTGGTNEKLFF
TRBV24-1	TRBJ2-2	TRBD1	once	TGTGCCACCAGTGATTTGCCCCGGGACAGCCGACGCACCGGGGAGCTGTTTTTT	CATSDLPRDSRRTGELFF
TRBV6-2/TRBV6-3	TRBJ1-5	TRBD1	-	TGTGCCAGCAGTTACGGAGGGACAGGTAATCAGCCCCAGCATTTT	CASSYGGTGNQPQHF
TRBV18	TRBJ2-1	-	-	TGTGCCAGCTCACCCGCCGGTGCGGGATATCGGAATGAGCAGTTCTTC	CASSPAGAGYRNEQFF
TRBV7-6	TRBJ2-5	TRBD1	-	TGTGCCAGCAGCCCACTGACAGGGGTGTACCAAGAGACCCAGTACTTC	CASSPLTGVYQETQYF
TRBV4-1	TRBJ1-5	TRBD1	few	TGCGCCAGCAGCCAAGAAACAGGGGGTCAGCCCCAGCATTTT	CASSQETGGQPQHF